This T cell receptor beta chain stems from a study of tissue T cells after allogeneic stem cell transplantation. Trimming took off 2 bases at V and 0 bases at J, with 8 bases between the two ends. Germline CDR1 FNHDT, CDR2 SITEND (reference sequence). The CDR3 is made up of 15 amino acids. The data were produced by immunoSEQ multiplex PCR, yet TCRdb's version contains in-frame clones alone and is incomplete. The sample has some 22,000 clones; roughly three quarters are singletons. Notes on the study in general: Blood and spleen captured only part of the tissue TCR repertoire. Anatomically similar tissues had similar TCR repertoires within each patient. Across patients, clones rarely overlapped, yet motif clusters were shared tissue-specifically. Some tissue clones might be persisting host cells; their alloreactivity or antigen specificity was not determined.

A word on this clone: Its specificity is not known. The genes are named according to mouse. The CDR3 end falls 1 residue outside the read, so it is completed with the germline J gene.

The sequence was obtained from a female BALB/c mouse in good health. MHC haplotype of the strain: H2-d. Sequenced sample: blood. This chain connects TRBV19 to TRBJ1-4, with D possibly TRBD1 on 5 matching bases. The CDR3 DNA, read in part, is TGTGCCAGCAGTATGACAGCCATTTCCAACGAAAGATTATTT. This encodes CASSMTAISNERLF. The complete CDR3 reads CASSMTAISNERLFF.